This T cell receptor beta chain was retrieved from a study of Tregs in tolerant kidney transplant recipients. This clone was seen only once. Regulatory T cells were sorted from thawed PBMCs rested overnight at 37°C with around 220 IU/ml IL-2. Some clones are missing from TCRdb's copy, which holds only in-frame ones; the method was immunoSEQ multiplex PCR. The repertoire holds under 95,000 clones, with approximately 90% as singletons. The source is a human donor who received a combined kidney and bone marrow transplant. Sequenced material: Tregs from blood, taken before the transplant.

CDR3 loop: CASSQERGLIAGDTGELFF. The CDR3 DNA follows: TGCGCCAGCAGCCAAGAAAGAGGGCTGATAGCGGGAGACACCGGGGAGCTGTTTTTT. The genes are TRBV4-1 and TRBJ2-2; TRBD2 agrees at 9 bases. Germline values: CDR1 MGHRA, CDR2 YSYEKL. CDR3 size: 19 residues. V dropped 0 bases and J dropped 3; count of bases not matched to a gene: 11.